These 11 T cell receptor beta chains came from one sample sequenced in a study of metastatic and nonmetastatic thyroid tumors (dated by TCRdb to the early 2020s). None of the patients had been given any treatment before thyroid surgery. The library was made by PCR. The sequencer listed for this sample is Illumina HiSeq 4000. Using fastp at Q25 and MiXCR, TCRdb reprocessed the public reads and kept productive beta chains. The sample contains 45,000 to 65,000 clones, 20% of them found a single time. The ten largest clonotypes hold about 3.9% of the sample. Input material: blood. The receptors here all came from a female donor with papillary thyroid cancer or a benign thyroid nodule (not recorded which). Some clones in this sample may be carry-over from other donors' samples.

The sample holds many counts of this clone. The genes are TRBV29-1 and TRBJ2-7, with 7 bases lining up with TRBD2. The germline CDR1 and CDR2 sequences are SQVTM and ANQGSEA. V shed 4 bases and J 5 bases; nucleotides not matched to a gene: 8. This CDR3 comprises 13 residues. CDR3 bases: TGCAGCGTTGCTGGGAGGGCCATGGACGAGCAGTACTTC. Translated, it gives CSVAGRAMDEQYF.

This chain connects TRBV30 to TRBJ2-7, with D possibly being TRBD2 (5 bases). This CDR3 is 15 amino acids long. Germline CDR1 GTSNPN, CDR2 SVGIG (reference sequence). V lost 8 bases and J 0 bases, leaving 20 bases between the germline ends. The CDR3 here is CARKAVLEHSYEQYF. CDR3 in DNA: TGTGCCCGGAAAGCGGTCCTGGAGCACTCCTACGAGCAGTACTTC.

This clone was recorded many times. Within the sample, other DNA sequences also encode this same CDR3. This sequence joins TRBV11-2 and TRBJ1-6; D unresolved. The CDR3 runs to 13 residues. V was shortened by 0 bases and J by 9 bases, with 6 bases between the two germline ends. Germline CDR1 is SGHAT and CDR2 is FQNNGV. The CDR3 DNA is TGTGCCAGCAGCTTAGATCTAGGTTCACCCCTCCACTTT. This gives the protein CASSLDLGSPLHF.

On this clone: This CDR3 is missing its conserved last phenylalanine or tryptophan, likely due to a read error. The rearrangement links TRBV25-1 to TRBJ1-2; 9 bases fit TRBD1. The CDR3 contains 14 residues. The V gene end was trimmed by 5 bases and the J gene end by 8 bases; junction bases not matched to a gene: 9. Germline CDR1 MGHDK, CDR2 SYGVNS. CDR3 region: CASSQFLGQGGYTL. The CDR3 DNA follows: TGTGCCAGCAGTCAATTTCTGGGACAGGGAGGCTACACCTTG.

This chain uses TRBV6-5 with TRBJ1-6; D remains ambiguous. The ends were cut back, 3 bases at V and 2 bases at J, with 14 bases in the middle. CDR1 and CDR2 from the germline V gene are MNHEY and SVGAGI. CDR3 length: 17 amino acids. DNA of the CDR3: TGTGCCAGCAGTTATATAGGGATAGTAACCTATAATTCACCCCTCCACTTT. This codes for CASSYIGIVTYNSPLHF.

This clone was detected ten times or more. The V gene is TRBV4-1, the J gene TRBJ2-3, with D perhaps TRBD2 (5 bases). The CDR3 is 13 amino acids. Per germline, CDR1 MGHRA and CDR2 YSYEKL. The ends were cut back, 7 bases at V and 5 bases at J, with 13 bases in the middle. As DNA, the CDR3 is TGCGCCAGCAACCTCCCTGGAGGAGATACGCAGTATTTT. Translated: CASNLPGGDTQYF.

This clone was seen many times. The CDR3 coding sequence is TGTGCCAGCAGCCAAGACCCAGGGACTGAAGCTTTCTTT. It specifies CASSQDPGTEAFF. The chain joins TRBV14 to TRBJ1-1, with D perhaps matching TRBD1 (5 bases). The CDR3 loop spans 13 amino acids. Trimming took off 0 bases at V and 5 bases at J, with 7 bases between the two ends. The germline V gene encodes CDR1 SGHDN and CDR2 FVKESK.

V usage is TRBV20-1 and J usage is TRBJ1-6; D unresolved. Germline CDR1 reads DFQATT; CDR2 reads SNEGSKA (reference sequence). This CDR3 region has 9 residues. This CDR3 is CHLETPLHF. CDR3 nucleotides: TGCCATCTCGAGACACCCCTCCACTTT.

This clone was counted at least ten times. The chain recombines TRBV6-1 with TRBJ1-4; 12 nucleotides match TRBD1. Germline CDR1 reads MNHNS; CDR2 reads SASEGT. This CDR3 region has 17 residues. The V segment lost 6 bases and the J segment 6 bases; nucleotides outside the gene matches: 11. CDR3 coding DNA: TGTGCCAGCAGAGGCGTCCCGGGACAGGGGGCGCATGAAAAACTGTTTTTT. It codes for CASRGVPGQGAHEKLFF.

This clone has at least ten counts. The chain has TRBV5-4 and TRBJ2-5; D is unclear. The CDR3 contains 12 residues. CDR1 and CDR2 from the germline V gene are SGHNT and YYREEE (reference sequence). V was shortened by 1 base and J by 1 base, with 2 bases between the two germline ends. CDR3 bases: TGTGCCAGCAGCTTGATCCAAGAGACCCAGTACTTC. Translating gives CASSLIQETQYF.

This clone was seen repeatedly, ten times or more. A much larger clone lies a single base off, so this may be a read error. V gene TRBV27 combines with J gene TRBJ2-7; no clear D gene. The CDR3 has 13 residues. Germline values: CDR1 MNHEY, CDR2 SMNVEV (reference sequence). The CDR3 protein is CATSTVNLDEQYF. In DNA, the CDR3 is TGTGCTACCTCGACGGTCAACCTCGACGAGCAGTACTTC.